Shown below are 6 T cell receptor beta chains from a single sample sequenced in a study of blood T cell repertoires in COVID-19. Assay: immunoSEQ multiplex PCR; the TCRdb copy retains only in-frame clones and omits some. Of a few hundred thousand clones in the sample, around 87% are singletons; the top ten hold under 4%. The sequenced material came from PBMCs or T cells enriched from blood (not recorded which). All receptors derive from a woman between 18 and 29 years old in a cohort exposed to, infected with or recovered from COVID-19 (not recorded which).

This chain uses TRBV18 with TRBJ2-3; D is unclear. This CDR3 spans 14 amino acids. Germline V gene sequence: CDR1 KGHSH, CDR2 LQKENI. V dropped 6 bases and J dropped 5 bases, with 15 bases sitting between them. The CDR3 loop is CASSPVGPLDTQYF. CDR3 sequence (DNA): TGTGCCAGCTCCCCTGTTGGGCCCCTAGATACGCAGTATTTT. Together with reference TRBV18 and TRBJ2-3, the CDR3 gives the full variable domain: NAGVMQNPRHLVRRRGQEARLRCSPMKGHSHVYWYRQLPEEGLKFMVYLQKENIIDESGMPKERFSAEFPKEGPSILRIQQVVRGDSAAYFCASSPVGPLDTQYFGPGTRLTVL.

This chain uses TRBV7-3 with TRBJ2-1; 9 bases align to TRBD1. The CDR3 consists of 14 residues. The germline gives CDR1 SGHTA, CDR2 FQGTGA. V shed 6 bases and J 5 bases; nucleotides not matched to a gene: 5. The CDR3 protein is CASRGQGGDNEQFF. The CDR3 nucleotides are TGTGCCAGCAGGGGACAGGGAGGTGACAATGAGCAGTTCTTC.

This clone was observed once. V usage is TRBV3-1 (or the pseudogene TRBV3-2) and J usage is TRBJ2-2; possible D gene TRBD2, 6 bases. V lost 3 bases to trimming and J lost 2 bases, with 7 bases between them. This CDR3 is 14 amino acids long. Germline CDR1 reads LGHDT; CDR2 reads YNNKEL (reference sequence). The CDR3 loop reads CASSQGGNTGELFF. Written as DNA, the CDR3 is TGTGCCAGCAGCCAGGGGGGAAACACCGGGGAGCTGTTTTTT.

The chain has TRBV7-3 and TRBJ2-2; possibly TRBD1 for D (6 bases). The CDR3 spans 13 residues. V was pared by 8 bases and J by 6 bases, with 13 bases between. Germline assignment: CDR1 SGHTA and CDR2 FQGTGA. The CDR3 DNA reads as TGTGCCAGCGGGTCAGGGGATGCCGGGGAGCTGTTTTTT. As protein: CASGSGDAGELFF.

This chain connects TRBV4-1 to TRBJ1-2; no clear D gene. This CDR3 region has 12 residues. Per germline, CDR1 MGHRA and CDR2 YSYEKL. V dropped 6 bases and J dropped 6 bases, with 11 bases sitting between them. The CDR3 loop is CASSATRDGYTF. The DNA of the CDR3 is TGCGCCAGCAGTGCCACGCGGGATGGCTACACCTTC.

The sample holds one count of this clone. CDR3 nucleotides: TGTGCCAGCAGCAAGGGGGGACAGACCTATAATTCACCCCTCCACTTT. It specifies CASSKGGQTYNSPLHF. The V and J genes are TRBV21-1 and TRBJ1-6; whether TRBD1, the table's D call, matches the DNA was not checked. TRBV21-1 is assigned pseudogene status. CDR3 length equals 16 residues.